This TCR beta chain came from a study of Ad26.COV2.S vaccination and SARS-CoV-2 variants. Study background: Once or twice, 56 days apart, Ad26.COV2.S was delivered intramuscularly.

Sequenced by immunoSEQ multiplex PCR; TCRdb stores in-frame clones only, minus some. This sample yields about 330,000 clones, of which roughly 90% are seen a single time; about 5.4% belongs to the top ten. Regarding treatment: some 20 received Ad26.COV2.S at low or high dose, single or two shots; roughly five received placebo; per-sample allocation not given. Specimens were obtained on day 63 following the first vaccine or placebo injection. The CDR3 is 15 amino acids. Germline V CDR1 and CDR2: MGHDK, SYGVNS. V lost 4 bases to trimming and J lost 5 bases, with 17 bases between them. The rearrangement joins TRBV25-1 to TRBJ1-1; D call uncertain. This sequence originates from a person between 18 and 59 years old who received the Ad26.COV2.S COVID-19 vaccine or a placebo. This specimen consisted of peripheral blood, obtained in a trial of Ad26.COV2.S vaccine versus placebo. The CDR3 here is CASSAHRTTRTEAFF. The CDR3 bases are TGTGCCAGCAGTGCCCATCGGACCACGCGGACTGAAGCTTTCTTT.